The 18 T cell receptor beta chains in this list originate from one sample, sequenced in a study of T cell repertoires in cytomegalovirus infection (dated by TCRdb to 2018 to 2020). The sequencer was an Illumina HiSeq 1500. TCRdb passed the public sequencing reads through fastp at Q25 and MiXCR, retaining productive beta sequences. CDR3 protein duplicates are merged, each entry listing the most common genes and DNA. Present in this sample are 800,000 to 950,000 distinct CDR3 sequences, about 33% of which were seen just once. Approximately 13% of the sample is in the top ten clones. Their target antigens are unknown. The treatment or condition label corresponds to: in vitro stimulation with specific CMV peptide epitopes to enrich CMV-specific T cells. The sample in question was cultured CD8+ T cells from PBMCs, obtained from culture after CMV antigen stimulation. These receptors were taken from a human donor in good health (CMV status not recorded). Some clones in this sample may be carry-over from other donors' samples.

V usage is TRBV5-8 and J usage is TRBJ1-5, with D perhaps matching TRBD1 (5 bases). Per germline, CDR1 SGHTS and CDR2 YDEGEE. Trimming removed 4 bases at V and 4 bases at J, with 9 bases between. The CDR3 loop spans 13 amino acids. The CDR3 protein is CASSGDLNQPQHF. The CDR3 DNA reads TGTGCCAGCAGCGGGGACCTGAATCAGCCCCAGCATTTT. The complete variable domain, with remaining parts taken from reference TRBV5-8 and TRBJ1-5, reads EAGVTQSPTHLIKTRGQQATLRCSPISGHTSVYWYQQALGLGLQFLLWYDEGEERNRGNFPPRFSGRQFPNYSSELNVNALELEDSALYLCASSGDLNQPQHFGDGTRLSIL.

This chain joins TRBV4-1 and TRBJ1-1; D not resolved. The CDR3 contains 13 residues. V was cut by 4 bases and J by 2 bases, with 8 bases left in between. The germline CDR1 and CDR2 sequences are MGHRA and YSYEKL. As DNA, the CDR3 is TGCGCCAGCAGCCCGTACATAAACACTGAAGCTTTCTTT. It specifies CASSPYINTEAFF.

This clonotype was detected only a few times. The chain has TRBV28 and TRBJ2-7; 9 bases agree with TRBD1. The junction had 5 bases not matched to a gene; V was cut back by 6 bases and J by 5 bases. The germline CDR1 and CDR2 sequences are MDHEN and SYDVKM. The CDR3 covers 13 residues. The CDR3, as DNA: TGTGCCAGCAGCCTACAGGGGGCTCACGAGCAGTACGTC. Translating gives CASSLQGAHEQYV.

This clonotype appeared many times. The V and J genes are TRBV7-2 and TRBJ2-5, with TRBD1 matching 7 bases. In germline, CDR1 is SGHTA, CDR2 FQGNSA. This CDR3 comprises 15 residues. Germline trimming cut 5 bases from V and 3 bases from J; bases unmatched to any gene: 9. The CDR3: CASSPRGQQKETQYF. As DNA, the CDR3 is TGTGCCAGCAGCCCCCGGGGACAGCAAAAAGAGACCCAGTACTTC.

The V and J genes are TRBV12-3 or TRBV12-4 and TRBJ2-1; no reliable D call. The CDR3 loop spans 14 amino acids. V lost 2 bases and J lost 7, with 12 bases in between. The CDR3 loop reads CASSLSLGNNEQFF. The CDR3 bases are TGTGCCAGCAGTTTAAGCTTGGGGAATAATGAGCAGTTCTTC.

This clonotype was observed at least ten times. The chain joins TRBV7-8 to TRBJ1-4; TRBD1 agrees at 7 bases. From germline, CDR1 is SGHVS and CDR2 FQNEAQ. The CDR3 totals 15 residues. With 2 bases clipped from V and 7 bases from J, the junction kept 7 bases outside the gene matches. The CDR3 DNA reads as TGTGCCAGCAGCTTACTTACAGGGGTGATTGAAAAACTGTTTTTT. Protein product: CASSLLTGVIEKLFF.

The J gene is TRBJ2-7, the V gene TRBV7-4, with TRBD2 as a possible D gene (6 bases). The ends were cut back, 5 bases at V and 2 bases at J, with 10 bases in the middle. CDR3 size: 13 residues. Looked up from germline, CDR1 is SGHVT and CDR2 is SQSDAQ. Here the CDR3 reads CASSRTKTYEQYF. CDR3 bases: TGTGCCAGCAGCAGGACTAAGACCTACGAGCAGTACTTC.

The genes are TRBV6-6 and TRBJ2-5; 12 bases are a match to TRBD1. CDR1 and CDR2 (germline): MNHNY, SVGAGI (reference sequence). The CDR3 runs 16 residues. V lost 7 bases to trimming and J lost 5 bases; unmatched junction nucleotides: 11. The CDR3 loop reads CASNSGDRGLTETQYF. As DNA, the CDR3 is TGTGCCAGCAACTCAGGGGACAGGGGGCTTACGGAGACCCAGTACTTC.

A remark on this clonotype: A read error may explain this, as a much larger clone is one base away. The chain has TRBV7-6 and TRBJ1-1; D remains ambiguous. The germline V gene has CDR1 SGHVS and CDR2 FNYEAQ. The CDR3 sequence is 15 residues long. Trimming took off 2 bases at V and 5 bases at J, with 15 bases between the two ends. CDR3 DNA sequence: TGTGCCAGCAGCTTAACGGCGCGGGATGGGACTGAAGCTTTCTTT. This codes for CASSLTARDGTEAFF.

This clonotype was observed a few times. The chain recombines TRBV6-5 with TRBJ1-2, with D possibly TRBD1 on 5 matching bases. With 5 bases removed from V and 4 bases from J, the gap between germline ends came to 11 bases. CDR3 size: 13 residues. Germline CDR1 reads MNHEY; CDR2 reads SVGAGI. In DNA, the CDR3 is TGTGCCAGCAGTGCCGGGGCAGGCTATGGCTACACCTTC. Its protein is CASSAGAGYGYTF.

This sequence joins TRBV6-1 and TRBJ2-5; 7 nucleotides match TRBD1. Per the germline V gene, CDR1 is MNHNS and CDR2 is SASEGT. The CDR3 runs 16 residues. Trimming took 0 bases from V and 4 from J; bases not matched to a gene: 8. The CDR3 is CASSEAGTGEGETQYF. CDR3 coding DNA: TGTGCCAGCAGTGAAGCTGGAACAGGGGAAGGAGAGACCCAGTACTTC.

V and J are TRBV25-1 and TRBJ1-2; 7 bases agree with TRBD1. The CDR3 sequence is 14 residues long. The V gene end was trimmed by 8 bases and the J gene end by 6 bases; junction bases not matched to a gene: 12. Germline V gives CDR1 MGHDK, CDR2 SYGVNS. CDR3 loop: CASLDSGTVHGYTF. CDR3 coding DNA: TGTGCCAGCCTTGACTCCGGGACAGTACATGGCTACACCTTC.

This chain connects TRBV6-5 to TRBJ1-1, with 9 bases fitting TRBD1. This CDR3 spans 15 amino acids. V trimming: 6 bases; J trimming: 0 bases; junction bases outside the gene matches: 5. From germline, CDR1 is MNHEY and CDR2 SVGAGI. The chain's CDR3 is CASRLWDRVNTEAFF. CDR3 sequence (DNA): TGTGCCAGCAGGCTTTGGGACAGGGTGAACACTGAAGCTTTCTTT.

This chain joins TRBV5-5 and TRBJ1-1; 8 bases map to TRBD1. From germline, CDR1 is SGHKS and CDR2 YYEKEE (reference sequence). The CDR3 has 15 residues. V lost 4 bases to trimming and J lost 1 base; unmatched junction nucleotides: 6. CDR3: CASSTGQVGNTEAFF. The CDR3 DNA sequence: TGTGCCAGCAGCACGGGACAGGTTGGGAACACTGAAGCTTTCTTT.

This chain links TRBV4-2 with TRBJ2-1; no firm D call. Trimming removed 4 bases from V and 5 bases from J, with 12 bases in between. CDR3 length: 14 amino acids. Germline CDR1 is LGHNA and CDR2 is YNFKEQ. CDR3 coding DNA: TGTGCCAGCAGCCCACCGGGCGTGGACAATGAGCAGTTCTTC. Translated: CASSPPGVDNEQFF.

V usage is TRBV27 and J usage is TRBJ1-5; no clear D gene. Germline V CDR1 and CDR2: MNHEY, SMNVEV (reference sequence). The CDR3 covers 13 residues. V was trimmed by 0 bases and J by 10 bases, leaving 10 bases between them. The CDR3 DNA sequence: TGTGCCAGCAGTTTATCCGATAAATCCCCCCAGCATTTT. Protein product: CASSLSDKSPQHF.

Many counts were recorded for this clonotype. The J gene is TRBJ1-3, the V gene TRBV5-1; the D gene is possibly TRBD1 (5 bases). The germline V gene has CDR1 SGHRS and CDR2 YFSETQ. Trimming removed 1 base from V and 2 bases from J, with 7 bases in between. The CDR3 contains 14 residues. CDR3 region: CASSLWGTGNTIYF. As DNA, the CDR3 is TGCGCCAGCAGCTTGTGGGGGACTGGAAACACCATATATTTT.

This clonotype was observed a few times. The CDR3 DNA follows: TGTGCCAGCAGCCCAAGCGGGGGGCAGTGGAGGGCCCTCACAGATACGCAGTATTTT. It specifies CASSPSGGQWRALTDTQYF. The gene calls are TRBV5-5 and TRBJ2-3, with TRBD2 matching 9 bases. The length of the CDR3 is 19 residues. Germline loops: CDR1 SGHKS, CDR2 YYEKEE (reference sequence). With 4 bases clipped from V and 2 bases from J, the junction kept 17 bases outside the gene matches. The variable domain in full, with the rest retrieved from reference TRBV5-5 and TRBJ2-3, is DAGVTQSPTHLIKTRGQQVTLRCSPISGHKSVSWYQQVLGQGPQFIFQYYEKEERGRGNFPDRFSARQFPNYSSELNVNALLLGDSALYLCASSPSGGQWRALTDTQYFGPGTRLTVL.